The sequence of this TCR beta chain was determined in a study of T cell changes during pregnancy in multiple sclerosis. A few counts support this clone. The germline gives CDR1 SEHNR, CDR2 FQNEAQ (reference sequence). This CDR3 spans 16 amino acids. V lost 4 bases to trimming and J lost 0 bases, with 13 bases between them. Assay: immunoSEQ multiplex PCR; the TCRdb copy retains only in-frame clones and omits some. The table shows around 30,000 clones, with around nine tenths occurring only once. The origin of this receptor is a female donor with multiple sclerosis, enrolled in a pregnancy study. The chain couples TRBV7-9 to TRBJ2-4, with a possible D match to TRBD2 (6 bases). The starting material was CD8+ T cells from peripheral blood mononuclear cells, obtained in the third trimester of pregnancy. For the CDR3, the DNA is TGTGCCAGCAGCTCTCCCGACGGGGGAGCCAAAAACATTCAGTACTTC. This translates into CASSSPDGGAKNIQYF.